This T cell receptor beta chain is drawn from a study of blood T cell repertoires in COVID-19 (TCRdb year 2020). In terms of the full investigation: Collaborator samples came from the United States, Italy and Spain and covered acute and convalescent phases of COVID-19. The prospective study material was composed of cDNA or gDNA derived from T cells, B-cell-depleted T cells, or PBMCs. The dataset comprised deeply sampled blood TCRbeta repertoires from subjects exposed to, actively infected with, or recovered from COVID-19. A freely available public database, intended as a resource for researchers studying the immune response to SARS-CoV-2, is where the repertoires were released. The samples were drawn from two sources: the first 160 participants of the ongoing ImmuneRACE study, and 1,000 to 1,500 subjects contributed by 6 global collaborators. A de-identified subject ID, COVID-19 status, age in years and sex were almost always included in the sample metadata. Where available, HLA class I and class II types were taken from metadata supplied by the sample provider and were not determined by assay-based typing. On the study overall, not on this receptor specifically: Clinical and demographic metadata were provided uncurated, with the amount varying by source and participant.

In the case of this clone: The clone's antigen remains unknown. No quality values exist for individual bases; no much larger clone is one base distant.

Enrolling through a virtual design, the prospective study's participants ranged in age from about 18 to 89 years and lived across 24 United States geographic areas. Cohort assignment in the prospective study relied on participant-reported clinical history from a screening survey and a study questionnaire. In the prospective study, whole blood, serum and a nasopharyngeal or oropharyngeal swab were collected from each participant by mobile phlebotomists. Participants in the prospective study had the option to provide additional blood draws and questionnaires over a 2-month period. Before DNA extraction, blood samples from the prospective study were shipped at room temperature or frozen. The immunoSEQ Assay, a bias-controlled multiplex PCR, was used to amplify TCRbeta CDR3 regions from genomic DNA. Under the source paper's analysis protocol: Within the assay, amplification of reference gene primers was used to estimate how many nucleated cells each sample contained. To quantify the absolute abundance of each unique TCRbeta CDR3 rearrangement, sequence reads were collapsed and filtered. For each sample, productive Simpson clonality was calculated as the square root of Simpson's diversity index over productive rearrangements. TCRdb obtained this table from immuneACCESS and retained in-frame rearrangements with V and J assigned. These tables miss some clones; where compared with another copy, unresolved V genes account for less than half of the shortfall, and the remainder is unexplained. D and trimming were read from the DNA, whereas the V and J calls and clone size are those reported in that table. This sample lists around 250,000 clones; about 82% were detected once. The top ten constitute approximately 9.1% of the sample.

V is cut back by 7 bases and J by 0 bases, with 1 base in the junction unmatched. Measured from the cysteine to the phenylalanine, the CDR3 is 14 residues long. The sequence is cut down to CDR3 DNA, 42 bases in frame from base 1. Per the germline V gene (reference sequence), GTSNPN is the CDR1 and SVGIG is the CDR2. The clonotype originates from a woman between 50 and 59 years old with acute COVID-19. Sample: PBMCs or T cells enriched from blood (not recorded which). The chain joins TRBV30 to TRBJ2-6; 9 bases in the middle match TRBD1. CDR3 region: CASDRGSGANVLTF. The sequenced DNA: TGTGCCTCGGACAGGGGCTCTGGGGCCAACGTCCTGACTTTC.